This T cell receptor beta chain was recorded in a study of blood T cell repertoires in COVID-19 (dated by TCRdb to 2019 to 2021). About the investigation overall: The collaborator samples originated in the United States, Italy and Spain and spanned the acute and convalescent phases of COVID-19. Sample metadata almost always included a de-identified subject ID, COVID-19 status, age in years and sex. The samples were drawn from two sources: the first 160 participants of the ongoing ImmuneRACE study, and over 950 subjects contributed by 6 global collaborators. The material from the prospective study consisted of cDNA or gDNA derived from T cells, B-cell-depleted T cells, or PBMCs. Subjects who had been exposed to COVID-19, were actively infected with it, or had recovered from it provided the deeply sampled blood TCRbeta repertoires that made up the dataset. Where available, HLA class I and class II types were obtained from metadata supplied by the sample provider rather than from assay-based typing. The repertoires were made available in a free public database intended to serve as a resource for research on the immune response to SARS-CoV-2. The study at large found these results: The quantity of clinical and demographic metadata differed by source and by participant and was supplied without curation.

Regarding this clone: Its target antigen remains unknown. No base qualities exist here, and no much larger clone lies one base off it.

The collaborating institutions used their own protocols to collect whole blood in K2EDTA tubes. For TCRbeta analysis, collaborator samples were shipped as frozen whole blood, as isolated PBMCs, or as DNA extracted from either sample type. V and J are trimmed by 5 bases and 8 bases, and the gene matches miss 7 bases of the junction. From the germline V gene, CDR1 is SGHNT and CDR2 is YENEEA. From cysteine to phenylalanine, the CDR3 is 14 amino acids long. The entry retains the CDR3 DNA only, 42 bases that are in frame from base 1. The immunoSEQ Assay, a bias-controlled multiplex PCR, was used to amplify TCRbeta CDR3 regions from genomic DNA. Per the source publication's procedure: Within the assay, amplification of reference gene primers was used to estimate how many nucleated cells each sample contained. To quantify the absolute abundance of each unique TCRbeta CDR3 rearrangement, sequence reads were collapsed and filtered. For each sample, productive Simpson clonality was calculated as the square root of Simpson's diversity index across productive rearrangements. TCRdb limited this immuneACCESS table to in-frame rearrangements with V and J called. A share of clones is missing; checked studies link under half to unresolved V genes, and the rest is unexplained. Clone size and the V and J calls come from that table; the DNA yielded D and trimming. The sample has around 200,000 clones on record, around four fifths of them singletons. The biggest ten clones account for about 2.3% of the sample.

What was sequenced was peripheral blood. This sequence uses TRBV11-3 and TRBJ2-7; TRBD1 matches 12 bases in the middle. The clonotype was recovered from a woman aged 40 to 50 with active or convalescent COVID-19. The CDR3 has the sequence CASSPGTGGAKQYF. In nucleotide form, the sequence is TGTGCCAGCAGCCCCGGGACAGGGGGCGCGAAGCAGTACTTC.